This T cell receptor (beta chain) was recorded in a study of shared clonotypes between healthy human individuals. Points from the study as a whole: Donors were few, which limited the genetic and exposure-history diversity represented.

Turning to this clone: The antigen is not known.

CDR1 is SEHNR, CDR2 FQNEAQ, per germline (reference sequence). The CDR3 consists of 12 residues. V lost 1 base, J lost 2 bases, and 3 bases lay in between. In the original workflow: ImmunoSEQ sequences covered only the junction and lacked quality scores; filtering therefore differed. Produced via immunoSEQ multiplex PCR; TCRdb's table is partial and in-frame only. V and J calls and clone size are copied from that table; D and trimming were computed from the DNA. Of some 240,000 clones listed, 50% to 75% were seen once; the top ten hold 8.5% to 14%. The chain joins TRBV7-9 to TRBJ2-7; D is ambiguous. The source is a man aged 25 to 45 in good health. Source material: memory CD4+ T cells sorted from blood. Noted subset: CD45RA-negative fraction. The CDR3 region is CASSLEPYEQYF. The CDR3 nucleotides read TGTGCCAGCAGCTTAGAACCCTACGAGCAGTACTTC.